Listed below are T cell receptor beta chains from one sample, sequenced in a study of blood T cell repertoires in COVID-19. Some clones are missing from TCRdb's copy, which holds only in-frame ones; the method was immunoSEQ multiplex PCR. Of 50,000 or so clones detected, over 75% appear once; the ten largest clones hold 6% to 7%. The material sequenced was peripheral blood. The receptors stem from a middle-aged man with active COVID-19. Both conserved end residues are part of each CDR3. The D gene is left open where the match is weak. Only part of the rows carry a size: once, few, many, or a class if the clone is expanded.

D gene: TRBD1
clone size: NA
J gene: TRBJ1-5
V gene: TRBV19
CDR3 protein: CASSQGQGITQPQHF
CDR3 DNA: TGTGCCAGTAGTCAAGGACAGGGTATCACTCAGCCCCAGCATTTT

D gene: TRBD2
clone size: NA
J gene: TRBJ2-4
V gene: TRBV6-5
CDR3 protein: CASSYLAGGKNIQYF
CDR3 DNA: TGTGCCAGCAGTTACCTAGCGGGAGGGAAAAACATTCAGTACTTC

D gene: TRBD2
clone size: NA
J gene: TRBJ2-5
V gene: TRBV18
CDR3 protein: CASSQGLAGGRHQETQYF
CDR3 DNA: TGTGCCAGCTCACAAGGACTAGCGGGGGGGCGGCACCAAGAGACCCAGTACTTC

D gene: NA
clone size: once
J gene: TRBJ2-5
V gene: TRBV7-2
CDR3 protein: CASSLSGQETQYF
CDR3 DNA: TGTGCCAGCAGCTTAAGCGGCCAAGAGACCCAGTACTTC

D gene: TRBD1
clone size: NA
J gene: TRBJ2-7
V gene: TRBV7-6
CDR3 protein: CASSLVLGQGPIEQYF
CDR3 DNA: TGTGCCAGCAGCTTAGTTCTAGGACAGGGGCCCATCGAGCAGTACTTC

D gene: NA
clone size: NA
J gene: TRBJ1-2
V gene: TRBV12-3/TRBV12-4
CDR3 protein: CASSFSREAGYTF
CDR3 DNA: TGTGCCAGCAGTTTCTCGAGGGAGGCAGGCTACACCTTC

D gene: NA
clone size: NA
J gene: TRBJ1-2
V gene: TRBV5-5
CDR3 protein: CASSLSANYGYTF
CDR3 DNA: TGTGCCAGCAGCTTGTCAGCTAACTATGGCTACACCTTC

D gene: NA
clone size: NA
J gene: TRBJ2-3
V gene: TRBV21-1
CDR3 protein: CASSRGKYFNTDTQYF
CDR3 DNA: TGTGCCAGCTCGCGAGGAAAGTACTTCAACACAGATACGCAGTATTTT

D gene: TRBD2
clone size: NA
J gene: TRBJ2-2
V gene: TRBV15
CDR3 protein: CATSRVRLAAGTGELFF
CDR3 DNA: TGTGCCACCAGCAGAGTGAGACTAGCGGCGGGCACCGGGGAGCTGTTTTTT

D gene: TRBD2
clone size: NA
J gene: TRBJ2-3
V gene: TRBV19
CDR3 protein: CASSIDSRLAGDTQYF
CDR3 DNA: TGTGCCAGTAGTATAGATTCGCGGCTAGCGGGGGATACGCAGTATTTT

D gene: NA
clone size: NA
J gene: TRBJ2-5
V gene: TRBV7-7
CDR3 protein: CASSMTGGFHETQYF
CDR3 DNA: TGTGCTAGCAGCATGACCGGAGGATTCCACGAGACCCAGTACTTC

D gene: NA
clone size: NA
J gene: TRBJ2-1
V gene: TRBV19
CDR3 protein: CASSMSGLSNEQFF
CDR3 DNA: TGTGCCAGTAGTATGAGCGGACTGAGTAATGAGCAGTTCTTC

D gene: NA
clone size: NA
J gene: TRBJ2-5
V gene: TRBV9
CDR3 protein: CASSVVSGGQETQYF
CDR3 DNA: TGTGCCAGCAGCGTAGTGTCCGGGGGCCAAGAGACCCAGTACTTC

D gene: NA
clone size: NA
J gene: TRBJ2-7
V gene: TRBV2
CDR3 protein: CASSPGPRGGSYEQYF
CDR3 DNA: TGTGCCAGCAGTCCGGGACCCAGGGGTGGGTCCTACGAGCAGTACTTC

D gene: TRBD2
clone size: NA
J gene: TRBJ2-3
V gene: TRBV7-2
CDR3 protein: CASSFSAGGADTQYF
CDR3 DNA: TGTGCCAGCAGCTTCTCAGCGGGAGGGGCAGATACGCAGTATTTT

D gene: NA
clone size: NA
J gene: TRBJ1-2
V gene: TRBV27
CDR3 protein: CASSFGRGGRVYGYTF
CDR3 DNA: TGTGCCAGCAGTTTTGGCAGGGGTGGGAGAGTCTATGGCTACACCTTC

D gene: NA
clone size: NA
J gene: TRBJ2-7
V gene: TRBV6-5
CDR3 protein: CASSYSGTPYGGEQYF
CDR3 DNA: TGTGCCAGCAGTTACTCAGGGACACCCTACGGGGGGGAGCAGTACTTC

D gene: NA
clone size: NA
J gene: TRBJ1-1
V gene: TRBV19
CDR3 protein: CGTGGGGTEAFF
CDR3 DNA: TGTGGAACGGGTGGGGGAGGGACTGAAGCTTTCTTT

D gene: TRBD2
clone size: NA
J gene: TRBJ2-2
V gene: TRBV5-5
CDR3 protein: CASSPTSGSTTGELFF
CDR3 DNA: TGTGCCAGCAGCCCTACTAGCGGGAGTACAACCGGGGAGCTGTTTTTT

D gene: TRBD1
clone size: NA
J gene: TRBJ1-5
V gene: TRBV5-1
CDR3 protein: CASSWDRDQPQHF
CDR3 DNA: TGCGCCAGCAGCTGGGACAGGGATCAGCCCCAGCATTTT

D gene: TRBD2
clone size: few
J gene: TRBJ2-5
V gene: TRBV15
CDR3 protein: CATSPSGGPGKETQYF
CDR3 DNA: TGTGCCACCAGCCCTAGCGGGGGGCCTGGCAAAGAGACCCAGTACTTC

D gene: TRBD2
clone size: once
J gene: TRBJ2-3
V gene: TRBV4-3
CDR3 protein: CASSQGASGGSKDTQYF
CDR3 DNA: TGCGCCAGCAGCCAAGGAGCCAGCGGGGGGAGTAAAGATACGCAGTATTTT

D gene: NA
clone size: NA
J gene: TRBJ1-5
V gene: TRBV6-6
CDR3 protein: CASSYSQGYQPQHF
CDR3 DNA: TGTGCCAGCAGTTACTCCCAGGGTTATCAGCCCCAGCATTTT

D gene: TRBD2
clone size: NA
J gene: TRBJ2-1
V gene: TRBV11-2
CDR3 protein: CASSDSGGASYNEQFF
CDR3 DNA: TGTGCCAGCAGCGATAGCGGGGGGGCCAGCTACAATGAGCAGTTCTTC

D gene: NA
clone size: few
J gene: TRBJ2-1
V gene: TRBV7-9
CDR3 protein: CASSEEVVDEQFF
CDR3 DNA: TGTGCCAGCAGCGAGGAGGTCGTCGATGAGCAGTTCTTC

D gene: NA
clone size: NA
J gene: TRBJ2-1
V gene: TRBV7-8
CDR3 protein: CASSSRDGQSSYNEQFF
CDR3 DNA: TGTGCCAGCAGCTCCCGGGATGGACAGAGCTCCTACAATGAGCAGTTCTTC

D gene: TRBD1
clone size: NA
J gene: TRBJ2-7
V gene: TRBV7-2
CDR3 protein: CASSPGTGGGLGYF
CDR3 DNA: TGTGCCAGCAGCCCAGGGACAGGGGGCGGGTTAGGATACTTC

D gene: TRBD2
clone size: NA
J gene: TRBJ2-5
V gene: TRBV7-2
CDR3 protein: CASSLLFGGRETQYF
CDR3 DNA: TGTGCCAGCAGCTTATTGTTCGGCGGGAGGGAGACCCAGTACTTC

D gene: NA
clone size: NA
J gene: TRBJ2-5
V gene: TRBV5-3
CDR3 protein: CARSLFGSGLQETQYF
CDR3 DNA: TGTGCCAGAAGCTTGTTTGGCTCGGGTCTTCAAGAGACCCAGTACTTC

D gene: TRBD2
clone size: NA
J gene: TRBJ2-1
V gene: TRBV2
CDR3 protein: CATTGLAGNEQFF
CDR3 DNA: TGTGCCACCACCGGATTAGCGGGGAATGAGCAGTTCTTC

D gene: NA
clone size: NA
J gene: TRBJ2-1
V gene: TRBV12-3/TRBV12-4
CDR3 protein: CASRLREHNEQFF
CDR3 DNA: TGTGCCAGCAGACTTCGTGAACACAATGAGCAGTTCTTC

D gene: TRBD2
clone size: NA
J gene: TRBJ2-1
V gene: TRBV7-9
CDR3 protein: CASSLGLAGGPRGNEQFF
CDR3 DNA: TGTGCCAGCAGCCTAGGACTAGCGGGAGGGCCGCGGGGCAATGAGCAGTTCTTC

D gene: TRBD2
clone size: NA
J gene: TRBJ2-3
V gene: TRBV5-1
CDR3 protein: CASSTSDSTDTQYF
CDR3 DNA: TGCGCCAGCAGCACTAGCGACAGCACAGATACGCAGTATTTT

D gene: TRBD1
clone size: NA
J gene: TRBJ2-3
V gene: TRBV24-1
CDR3 protein: CATSDGGTGEPNTQYF
CDR3 DNA: TGTGCCACCAGTGATGGGGGGACAGGGGAACCCAATACGCAGTATTTT

D gene: NA
clone size: once
J gene: TRBJ2-7
V gene: TRBV5-1
CDR3 protein: CASSLALQAKQYF
CDR3 DNA: TGCGCCAGCAGCTTGGCCCTTCAAGCCAAGCAGTACTTC

D gene: TRBD1
clone size: NA
J gene: TRBJ1-4
V gene: TRBV6-6
CDR3 protein: CASREQGINEKLFF
CDR3 DNA: TGTGCCAGCAGGGAACAGGGGATTAATGAAAAACTGTTTTTT

D gene: NA
clone size: NA
J gene: TRBJ2-3
V gene: TRBV6-1
CDR3 protein: CASSDPGSDSTDTQYF
CDR3 DNA: TGTGCCAGCAGTGATCCGGGATCCGATAGCACAGATACGCAGTATTTT

D gene: NA
clone size: NA
J gene: TRBJ1-3
V gene: TRBV5-1
CDR3 protein: CASSFQGDGGNTIYF
CDR3 DNA: TGCGCCAGCAGCTTCCAGGGTGATGGTGGAAACACCATATATTTT

D gene: TRBD2
clone size: many
J gene: TRBJ2-7
V gene: TRBV28
CDR3 protein: CASTVGTSGTYEQYF
CDR3 DNA: TGTGCCAGCACCGTGGGGACTAGCGGGACCTACGAGCAGTACTTC

D gene: TRBD1
clone size: NA
J gene: TRBJ1-2
V gene: TRBV20-1
CDR3 protein: CSASPLLNRGEGYTF
CDR3 DNA: TGCAGTGCTAGTCCCCTCCTCAACAGGGGCGAAGGCTACACCTTC

D gene: TRBD1
clone size: NA
J gene: TRBJ1-6
V gene: TRBV19
CDR3 protein: CASTNRETGSSYNSPLHF
CDR3 DNA: TGTGCCAGTACCAATAGGGAGACAGGGAGCTCCTATAATTCACCCCTCCACTTT

D gene: TRBD2
clone size: once
J gene: TRBJ2-3
V gene: TRBV5-4
CDR3 protein: CASSSGAGGVTDTQYF
CDR3 DNA: TGTGCCAGCAGCTCAGGGGCGGGGGGGGTGACAGATACGCAGTATTTT

D gene: NA
clone size: NA
J gene: TRBJ1-6
V gene: TRBV6-5
CDR3 protein: CASRTGFNSPLHF
CDR3 DNA: TGTGCCAGCCGAACAGGGTTTAATTCACCCCTCCACTTT

D gene: NA
clone size: NA
J gene: TRBJ2-5
V gene: TRBV3-1/TRBV3-2
CDR3 protein: CASSPERKETQYF
CDR3 DNA: TGTGCCAGCAGCCCGGAGAGAAAAGAGACCCAGTACTTC

D gene: NA
clone size: NA
J gene: TRBJ1-1
V gene: TRBV23-1
CDR3 protein: CASSRDTQPYTEAFF
CDR3 DNA: TGCGCCAGCAGCCGGGACACCCAGCCTTACACTGAAGCTTTCTTT

D gene: NA
clone size: once
J gene: TRBJ2-3
V gene: TRBV5-6
CDR3 protein: CASSQSTDTQYF
CDR3 DNA: TGTGCCAGCAGCCAAAGCACAGATACGCAGTATTTT

D gene: NA
clone size: NA
J gene: TRBJ2-3
V gene: TRBV9
CDR3 protein: CASSVTSTDTQYF
CDR3 DNA: TGTGCCAGCAGCGTAACTAGCACCGATACGCAGTATTTT

D gene: NA
clone size: NA
J gene: TRBJ2-6
V gene: TRBV27
CDR3 protein: CASSPLVWGATGANVLTF
CDR3 DNA: TGTGCCAGCAGTCCTCTGGTCTGGGGAGCAACTGGGGCCAACGTCCTGACTTTC

D gene: NA
clone size: NA
J gene: TRBJ1-2
V gene: TRBV4-2
CDR3 protein: CASSQEQGHYGYTF
CDR3 DNA: TGTGCCAGCAGCCAAGAACAGGGCCACTATGGCTACACCTTC

D gene: NA
clone size: NA
J gene: TRBJ1-2
V gene: TRBV6-6
CDR3 protein: CASSYSSKGAYGYTF
CDR3 DNA: TGTGCCAGCAGTTACTCGAGCAAGGGAGCGTATGGCTACACCTTC

D gene: NA
clone size: NA
J gene: TRBJ1-2
V gene: TRBV16
CDR3 protein: CASSPQPGRSYGYTF
CDR3 DNA: TGTGCCAGCAGTCCACAGCCTGGTCGAAGCTATGGCTACACCTTC

D gene: NA
clone size: NA
J gene: TRBJ1-1
V gene: TRBV7-8
CDR3 protein: CASTQREVNTEAFF
CDR3 DNA: TGTGCCAGCACCCAGAGGGAAGTGAACACTGAAGCTTTCTTT

D gene: TRBD2
clone size: NA
J gene: TRBJ2-5
V gene: TRBV30
CDR3 protein: CAWSVLGGQETQYF
CDR3 DNA: TGTGCCTGGAGTGTACTGGGGGGGCAAGAGACCCAGTACTTC

D gene: NA
clone size: NA
J gene: TRBJ2-3
V gene: TRBV6-5
CDR3 protein: CASSYIGTQYF
CDR3 DNA: TGTGCCAGCAGTTATATCGGTACGCAGTATTTT